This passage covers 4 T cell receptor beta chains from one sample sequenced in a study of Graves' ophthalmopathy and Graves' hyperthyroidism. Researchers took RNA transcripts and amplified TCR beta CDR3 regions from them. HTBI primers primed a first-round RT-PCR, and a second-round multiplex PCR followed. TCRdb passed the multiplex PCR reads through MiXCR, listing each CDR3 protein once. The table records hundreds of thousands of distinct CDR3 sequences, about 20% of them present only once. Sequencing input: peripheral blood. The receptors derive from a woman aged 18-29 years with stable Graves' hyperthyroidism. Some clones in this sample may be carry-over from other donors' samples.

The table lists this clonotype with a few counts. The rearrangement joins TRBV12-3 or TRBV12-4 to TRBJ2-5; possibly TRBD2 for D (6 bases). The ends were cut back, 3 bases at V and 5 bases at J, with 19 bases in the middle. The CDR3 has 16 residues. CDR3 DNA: TGTGCCAGCAGTTTCTCGTGGCGGGGCGGTTGGGAGACCCAGTACTTC. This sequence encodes CASSFSWRGGWETQYF.

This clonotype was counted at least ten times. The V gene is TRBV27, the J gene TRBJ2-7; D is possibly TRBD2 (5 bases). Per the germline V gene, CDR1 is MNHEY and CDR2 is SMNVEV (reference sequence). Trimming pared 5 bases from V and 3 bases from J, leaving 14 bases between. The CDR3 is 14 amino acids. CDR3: CASSTGVSLYEQYF. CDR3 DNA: TGTGCCAGCAGTACCGGGGTGAGCCTCTACGAGCAGTACTTC.

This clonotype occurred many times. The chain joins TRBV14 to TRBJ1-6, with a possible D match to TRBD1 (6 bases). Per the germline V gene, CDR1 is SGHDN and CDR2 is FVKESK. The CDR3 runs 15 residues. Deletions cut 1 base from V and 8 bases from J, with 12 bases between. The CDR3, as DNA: TGTGCCAGCAGCCAAGTCGGGACAATCGATTCACCCCTCCACTTT. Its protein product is CASSQVGTIDSPLHF.

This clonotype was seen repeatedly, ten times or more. CDR3 region: CASSYLGLAGGETQYF. CDR3 bases: TGTGCCAGCAGTTACTTGGGACTAGCGGGAGGAGAGACCCAGTACTTC. The chain has TRBV6-2 or TRBV6-3 and TRBJ2-5, with TRBD2 matching 15 bases. The CDR3 runs to 16 residues. Unmatched junction bases numbered 1, after V lost 1 base and J lost 4 bases. Germline V gene data show CDR1 as MNHEY and CDR2 as SVGEGT.